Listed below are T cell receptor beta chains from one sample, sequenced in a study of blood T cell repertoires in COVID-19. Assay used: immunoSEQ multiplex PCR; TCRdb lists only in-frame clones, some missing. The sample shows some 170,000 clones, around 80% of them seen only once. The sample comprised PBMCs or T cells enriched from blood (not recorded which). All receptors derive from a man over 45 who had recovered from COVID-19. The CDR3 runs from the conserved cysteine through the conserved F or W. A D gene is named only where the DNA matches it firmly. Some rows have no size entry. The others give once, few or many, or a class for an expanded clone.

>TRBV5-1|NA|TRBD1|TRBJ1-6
TGCGCCAGCAGCTTGGATGGACAGGGGTATAATTCACCCCTCCACTTT
CASSLDGQGYNSPLHF
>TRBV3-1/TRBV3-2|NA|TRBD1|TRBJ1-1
TGTGCCAGCAGCTTCAGCGGAGGGGGCGGCACTGAAGCTTTCTTT
CASSFSGGGGTEAFF
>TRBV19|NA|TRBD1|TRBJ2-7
TGTGCCAGTAGTCAGGGGGCCTTCCTCTACGAGCAGTACTTC
CASSQGAFLYEQYF
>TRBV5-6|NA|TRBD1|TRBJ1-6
TGTGCCAGCAGCTTGGTCGACAGGGGAGCTTCACCCCTCCACTTT
CASSLVDRGASPLHF
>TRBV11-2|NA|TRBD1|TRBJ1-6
TGTGCCAGCAACCGGCAGGGGGGACAGGGGAATTCACCCCTCCACTTT
CASNRQGGQGNSPLHF
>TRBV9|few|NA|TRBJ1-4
TGTGCCAGCAGCGTTGTTTCGGGGGGCGAAAAACTGTTTTTT
CASSVVSGGEKLFF
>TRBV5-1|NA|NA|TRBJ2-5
TGCGCCAGCAGCTTGGCCGAGAAGACCCAGTACTTC
CASSLAEKTQYF
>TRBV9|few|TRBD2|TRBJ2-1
TGTGCCAGCAGCCCTCGCCTAGCGGGGGGGCACAGTGAGCAGTTCTTC
CASSPRLAGGHSEQFF
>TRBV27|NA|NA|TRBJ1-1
TGTGCCAGCAGTTTGGGGGGGGGTGGTGAAGCTTTCTTT
CASSLGGGGEAFF
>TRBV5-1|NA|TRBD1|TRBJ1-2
TGCGCCAGCAGCTTGGGTCCGGACAGGGGGTATGGCTACACCTTC
CASSLGPDRGYGYTF
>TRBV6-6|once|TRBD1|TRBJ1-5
TGTGCCAGCATTATGACAGGGGGGGATCAGCCCCAGCATTTT
CASIMTGGDQPQHF